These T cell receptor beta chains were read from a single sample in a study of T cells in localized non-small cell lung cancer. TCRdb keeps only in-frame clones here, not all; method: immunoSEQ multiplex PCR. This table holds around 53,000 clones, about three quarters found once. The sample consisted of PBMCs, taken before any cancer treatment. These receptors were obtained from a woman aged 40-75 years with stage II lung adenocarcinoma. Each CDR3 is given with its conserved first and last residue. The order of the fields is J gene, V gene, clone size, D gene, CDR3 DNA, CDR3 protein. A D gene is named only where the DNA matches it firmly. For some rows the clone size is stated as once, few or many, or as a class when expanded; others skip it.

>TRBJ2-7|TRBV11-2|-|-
TGTGCCAGCAGCTTTAGCAGGGGGGCCTACGAGCAGTACTTC
CASSFSRGAYEQYF
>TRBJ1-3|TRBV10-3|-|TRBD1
TGTGCCATACGGCCGGGACAGGGGATCGGAAACACCATATATTTT
CAIRPGQGIGNTIYF
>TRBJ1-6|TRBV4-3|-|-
TGCGCCAGCAGCCAAGAAGGTGGCGGCACCTATAATTCACCCCTCCACTTT
CASSQEGGGTYNSPLHF
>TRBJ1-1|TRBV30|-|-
TGTGCCTGGAGTGGAGGGGCTGGTGGCACTGAAGCTTTCTTT
CAWSGGAGGTEAFF
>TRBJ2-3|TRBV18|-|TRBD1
TGTGCCAGCTCACTACAGGGGATAGGTAGCACAGATACGCAGTATTTT
CASSLQGIGSTDTQYF
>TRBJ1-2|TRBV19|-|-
TGTGCCAGTAAGGACGGGAACGGCGGCTACACCTTC
CASKDGNGGYTF
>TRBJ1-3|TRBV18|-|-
TGTGCCAGCTCACCACCGGGGGTCAGCTCTGGAAACACCATATATTTT
CASSPPGVSSGNTIYF
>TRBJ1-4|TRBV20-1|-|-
TGCAGTGCTAGTACACGCGAAAAACTGTTTTTT
CSASTREKLFF
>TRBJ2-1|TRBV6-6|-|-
TGTGCCAGCAGTCTGACGGGCGATGAGCAGTTCTTC
CASSLTGDEQFF
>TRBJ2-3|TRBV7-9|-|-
TGTGCCAGCAGCCCTAGAGGGCAGGGGCCTAGCACAGATACGCAGTATTTT
CASSPRGQGPSTDTQYF
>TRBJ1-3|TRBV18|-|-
TGTGCCAGCTCACCACCGACCTGGGGACCCATTCTTATGGGCGGAAACACCATATATTTT
CASSPPTWGPILMGGNTIYF
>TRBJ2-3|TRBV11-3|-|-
TGTGCCAGCAGCTTAGGTACGGGGCCCTCGGATACGCAGTATTTT
CASSLGTGPSDTQYF
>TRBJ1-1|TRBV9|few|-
TGTGCCAGCAATTCTCCGGGGAACACTGAAGCTTTCTTT
CASNSPGNTEAFF
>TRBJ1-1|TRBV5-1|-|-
TGCGCCAGCAGCTTCGTGGCCCAGGACACTGAAGCTTTCTTT
CASSFVAQDTEAFF
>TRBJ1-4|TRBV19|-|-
TGTGCCAGTAGTATTAGCCCAACAGGGTTTAATGAAAAACTGTTTTTT
CASSISPTGFNEKLFF
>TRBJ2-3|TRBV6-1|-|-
TGTGCCAGCAAAAACGGGCCCCAGTCAGATACGCAGTATTTT
CASKNGPQSDTQYF
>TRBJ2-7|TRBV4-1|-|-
TGCGCCAGCAGCCAGGCCAACTACTACGAGCAGTACTTC
CASSQANYYEQYF
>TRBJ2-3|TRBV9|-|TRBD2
TGTGCCAGCAGCGTAGAAGGGACTAGCGGGGGGGGCGGAGATACGCAGTATTTT
CASSVEGTSGGGGDTQYF
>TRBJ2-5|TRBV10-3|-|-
TGTGCCATCAGTGAGTCAAGGGTCGGTCGGGAGACCCAGTACTTC
CAISESRVGRETQYF
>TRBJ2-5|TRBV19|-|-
TGTGCCAGTAGTGCGGACACAGAAGAGACCCAGTACTTC
CASSADTEETQYF
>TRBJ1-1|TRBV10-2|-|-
TGCGCCAGCAGTGAGGTAGTGAACACTGAAGCTTTCTTT
CASSEVVNTEAFF
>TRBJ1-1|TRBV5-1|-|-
TGCGCCAGCAGCTTGGTCGTAGGGGAGGACACTGAAGCTTTCTTT
CASSLVVGEDTEAFF
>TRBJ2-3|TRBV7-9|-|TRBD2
TGTGCCAGCCTAGCGGGGGGTAGCACAGATACGCAGTATTTT
CASLAGGSTDTQYF
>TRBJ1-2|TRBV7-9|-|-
TGTGCCATCTACCAGGAGGACCTTTATTATGGCTACACCTTC
CAIYQEDLYYGYTF
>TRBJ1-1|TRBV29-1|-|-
TGCAGCGTTGTAAGTCCCTTAGTTGAAGCTTTCTTT
CSVVSPLVEAFF
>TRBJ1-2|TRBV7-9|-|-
TGTGCCAGCAGCTTAGTGCCCGCCCCAAAAATCCATGGCTACACCTTC
CASSLVPAPKIHGYTF
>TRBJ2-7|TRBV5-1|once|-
TGCGCCAGCAGCTATATGGAGACGGGTTACGAGCAGTACTTC
CASSYMETGYEQYF
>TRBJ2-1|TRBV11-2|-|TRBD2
TGTGCCAGCAGCTTCCGTGGTAGCGGGGGGGCGGACAATGAGCAGTTCTTC
CASSFRGSGGADNEQFF
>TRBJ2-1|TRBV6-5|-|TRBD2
TGTGCCAGCAGTTACTCCGGGGGGTATGCCTACAATGAGCAGTTCTTC
CASSYSGGYAYNEQFF
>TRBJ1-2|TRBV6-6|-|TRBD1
TGTGCCAGCAGTTACCCAGAGGGGGCGGAAGGCTACACCTTC
CASSYPEGAEGYTF
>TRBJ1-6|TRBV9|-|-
TGTGCCAGCAGCGTAGATTCGACGCCTCGGTCACCCCTCCACTTT
CASSVDSTPRSPLHF
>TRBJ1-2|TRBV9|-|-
TGTGCCAGCAGCGTACTCCCCCGAGGGACGGAGGGCTACACCTTC
CASSVLPRGTEGYTF
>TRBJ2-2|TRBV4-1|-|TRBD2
TGCGCCAGCAGCCAATGGACTAGCGGGGCGAACACCGGGGAGCTGTTTTTT
CASSQWTSGANTGELFF
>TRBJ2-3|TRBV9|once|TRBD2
TGTGCCAGCAGCGCCCTTGGGGGGGAGCGCACAGATACGCAGTATTTT
CASSALGGERTDTQYF
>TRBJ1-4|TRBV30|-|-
TGTGCTTGGAGGGGGGGGCTCTCGAATGAAAAACTGTTTTTT
CAWRGGLSNEKLFF
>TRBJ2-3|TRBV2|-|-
TGTGCCAGCAGTGAACAGCAGGCTAGCACAGATACGCAGTATTTT
CASSEQQASTDTQYF
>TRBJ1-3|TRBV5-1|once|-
TGCGCCAGCACTTCCCAGGATCCCGTTCGAAACACCATATATTTT
CASTSQDPVRNTIYF
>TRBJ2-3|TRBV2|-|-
TGTGCCAGCAGTGGGGTTGGAGACAGAAGCACAGATACGCAGTATTTT
CASSGVGDRSTDTQYF
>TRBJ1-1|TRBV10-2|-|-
TGCGCCAGCAGGACCGGGCCCTCGAACACTGAAGCTTTCTTT
CASRTGPSNTEAFF